This T cell receptor (beta chain) was found in a study of identical twins. Germline V gene lookup returns CDR1 SEHNR and CDR2 FQNEAQ (reference sequence). V lost 5 bases, J lost 5 bases, and 10 bases lay in between. This CDR3 spans 13 amino acids. One entry per CDR3 protein, called by TCRdb with MiXCR from the 5' RACE reads. The data show around 370,000 distinct CDR3 sequences, 7% to 9.5% seen once. Regarding the study as a whole: Analyses of zero insertions could be partly confounded by invariant MAIT and iNKT cells. Twin pairs' shared out-of-frame alpha sequences were enriched in low generation probability.

This clonotype was observed a handful of times. What it binds is unknown. The sequencing sample was made of naive T cells sorted from blood. The V gene is TRBV7-9, the J gene TRBJ1-5; D not certain. The clonotype was recovered from a woman aged 45-65 years in good health. The CDR3 DNA sequence: TGTGCCAGCAGCACCGGAAGTTATCAGCCCCAGCATTTT. Its protein is CASSTGSYQPQHF.